The clone carrying this TCR beta chain turned up a few times. 13 Jbeta primers and 60 Vbeta primers were used for the PCR. Sequencing was performed with immunoSEQ multiplex PCR; in TCRdb, only in-frame clones are kept and a portion is missing. The repertoire has over 150,000 clones, over 65% of them found once; the top ten carry around 1.9%. The data originate from a study of cytomegalovirus exposure and HLA in healthy donors. Looking at the study overall: Out of about 190 million T cells, an earlier analysis found roughly 100 million unique TCR beta sequences in total. Ancestry clustering placed 81% of more than 350 genotyped donors in the Caucasian-associated cluster.

Germline values: CDR1 SGHRS, CDR2 YFSETQ. CDR3 length: 17 amino acids. Trimming removed 0 bases from V and 2 bases from J; junction bases left unmatched: 7. The receptor comes from a man between 25 and 39 years old in good health and CMV-seronegative. The rearrangement joins TRBV5-1 to TRBJ2-4; TRBD1 matches 8 bases. Sequenced material: PBMCs. For the CDR3, the DNA is TGCGCCAGCAGCTTGGGGTTGACAGGGGAAACCAAAAACATTCAGTACTTC. Encoded protein: CASSLGLTGETKNIQYF.